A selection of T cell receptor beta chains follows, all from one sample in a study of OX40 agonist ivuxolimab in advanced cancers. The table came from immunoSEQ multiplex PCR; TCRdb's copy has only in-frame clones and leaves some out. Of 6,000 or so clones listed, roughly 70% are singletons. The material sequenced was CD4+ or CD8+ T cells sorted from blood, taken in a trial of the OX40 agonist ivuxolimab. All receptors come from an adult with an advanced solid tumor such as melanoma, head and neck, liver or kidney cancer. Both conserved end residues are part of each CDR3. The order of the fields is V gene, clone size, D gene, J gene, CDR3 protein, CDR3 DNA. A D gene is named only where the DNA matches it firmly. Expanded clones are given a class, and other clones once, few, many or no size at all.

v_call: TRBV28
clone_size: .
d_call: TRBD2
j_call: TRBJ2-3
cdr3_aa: CASSFTSGRTVDTQYF
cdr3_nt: TGTGCCAGCAGTTTTACTAGCGGGAGGACGGTAGATACGCAGTATTTT

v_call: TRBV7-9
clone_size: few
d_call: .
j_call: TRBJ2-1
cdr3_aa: CASSHVALYNEQFF
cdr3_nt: TGTGCCAGCAGCCACGTCGCACTTTACAATGAGCAGTTCTTC

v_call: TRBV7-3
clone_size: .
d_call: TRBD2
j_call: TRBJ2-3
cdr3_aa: CASSLRAGARQDTQYF
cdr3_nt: TGTGCCAGCAGCTTAAGGGCGGGAGCCCGGCAAGATACGCAGTATTTT

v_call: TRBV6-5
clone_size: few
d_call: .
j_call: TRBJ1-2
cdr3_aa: CASSYQGGRYGYTF
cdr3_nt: TGTGCCAGCAGTTATCAGGGAGGGAGGTATGGCTACACCTTC

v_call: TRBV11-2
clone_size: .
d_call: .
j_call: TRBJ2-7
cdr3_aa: CASTPGVAGEQYF
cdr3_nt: TGTGCCAGCACCCCCGGGGTGGCAGGCGAGCAGTACTTC

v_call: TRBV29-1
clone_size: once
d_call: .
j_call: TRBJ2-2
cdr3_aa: CSVEGRFTGELFF
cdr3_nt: TGCAGCGTTGAGGGACGATTCACCGGGGAGCTGTTTTTT

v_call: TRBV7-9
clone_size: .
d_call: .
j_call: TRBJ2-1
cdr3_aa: CASSPLGEQFF
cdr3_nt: TGTGCCAGCAGCCCACTGGGTGAGCAGTTCTTC

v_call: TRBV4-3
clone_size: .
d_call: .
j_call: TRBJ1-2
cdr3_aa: CASSQDRTNYGYTF
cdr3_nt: TGCGCCAGCAGCCAAGACAGAACAAACTATGGCTACACCTTC

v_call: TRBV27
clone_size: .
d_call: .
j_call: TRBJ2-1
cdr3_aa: CASSPGTLGEQFF
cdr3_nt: TGTGCCAGCAGTCCGGGGACTTTGGGCGAGCAGTTCTTC

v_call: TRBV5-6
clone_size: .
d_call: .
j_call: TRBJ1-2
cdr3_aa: CASSLIINYGYTF
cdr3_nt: TGTGCCAGCAGCTTGATTATTAACTATGGCTACACCTTC

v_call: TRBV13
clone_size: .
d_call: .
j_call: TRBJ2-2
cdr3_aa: CASSFRLDGELFF
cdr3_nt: TGTGCCAGCAGCTTTCGTCTTGACGGGGAGCTGTTTTTT

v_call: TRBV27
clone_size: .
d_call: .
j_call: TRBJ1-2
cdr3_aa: CASSPHRGLGYGYTF
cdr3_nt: TGTGCCAGCAGTCCCCACCGGGGGCTAGGGTATGGCTACACCTTC

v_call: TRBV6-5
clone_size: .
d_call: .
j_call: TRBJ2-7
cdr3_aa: CASSWLAYEQYF
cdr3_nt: TGTGCCAGCAGTTGGCTGGCCTACGAGCAGTACTTC

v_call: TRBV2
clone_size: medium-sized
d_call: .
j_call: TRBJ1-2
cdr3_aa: CASSEWTDGYTF
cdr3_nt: TGTGCCAGCAGTGAGTGGACAGACGGCTACACCTTC

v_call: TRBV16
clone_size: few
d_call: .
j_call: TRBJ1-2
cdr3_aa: CASSQSIRGSGYTF
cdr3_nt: TGTGCCAGCAGCCAATCGATCAGGGGCTCTGGCTACACCTTC

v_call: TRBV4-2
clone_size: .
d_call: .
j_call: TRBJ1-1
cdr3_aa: CASSPDGEFTEAFF
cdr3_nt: TGTGCCAGCAGCCCAGATGGGGAGTTCACTGAAGCTTTCTTT

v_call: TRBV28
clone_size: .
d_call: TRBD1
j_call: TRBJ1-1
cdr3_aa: CASSYRGPTEAFF
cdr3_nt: TGTGCCAGCAGTTACAGGGGGCCCACTGAAGCTTTCTTT

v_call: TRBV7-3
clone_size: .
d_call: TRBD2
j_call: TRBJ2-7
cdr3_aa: CASSELAGDSGEQYF
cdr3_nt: TGTGCCAGCAGCGAACTAGCGGGAGATTCGGGCGAGCAGTACTTC

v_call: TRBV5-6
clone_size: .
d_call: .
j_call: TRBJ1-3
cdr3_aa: CASSNGLSSGNTIYF
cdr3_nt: TGTGCCAGCAGCAATGGACTGTCCTCTGGAAACACCATATATTTT

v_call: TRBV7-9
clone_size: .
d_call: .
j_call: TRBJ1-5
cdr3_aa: CASSLTDHQPQHF
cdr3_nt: TGTGCCAGCAGCTTAACCGACCATCAGCCCCAGCATTTT

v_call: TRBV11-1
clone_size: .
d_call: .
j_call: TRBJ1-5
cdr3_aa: CASSLTDHQPQHF
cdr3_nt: TGTGCCAGCAGCTTAACCGACCATCAGCCCCAGCATTTT

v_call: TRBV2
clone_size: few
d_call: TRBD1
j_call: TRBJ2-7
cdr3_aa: CASSEGQGADEQYF
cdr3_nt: TGTGCCAGCAGTGAGGGACAGGGGGCGGACGAGCAGTACTTC

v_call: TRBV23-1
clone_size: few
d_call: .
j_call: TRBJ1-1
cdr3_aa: CASTSISRLGKNTEAFF
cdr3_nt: TGCGCCAGCACCTCAATCTCCCGACTCGGGAAAAACACTGAAGCTTTCTTT

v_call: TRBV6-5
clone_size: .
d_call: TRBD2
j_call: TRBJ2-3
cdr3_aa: CASSYVAGEVDTQYF
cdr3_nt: TGTGCCAGCAGTTACGTAGCGGGAGAAGTAGATACGCAGTATTTT

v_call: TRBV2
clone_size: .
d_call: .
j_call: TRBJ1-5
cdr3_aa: CASSEARGSYQPQHF
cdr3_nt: TGTGCCAGCAGTGAAGCTCGGGGCTCATATCAGCCCCAGCATTTT

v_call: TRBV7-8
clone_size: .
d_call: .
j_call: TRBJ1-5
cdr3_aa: CASSSYQGKGNQPQHF
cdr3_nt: TGTGCCAGCAGCTCCTACCAGGGTAAGGGCAATCAGCCCCAGCATTTT

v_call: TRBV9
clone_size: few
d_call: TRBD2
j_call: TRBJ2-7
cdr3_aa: CASSARSGSPTYEQYF
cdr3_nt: TGTGCCAGCAGCGCGAGGAGCGGGAGTCCGACCTACGAGCAGTACTTC

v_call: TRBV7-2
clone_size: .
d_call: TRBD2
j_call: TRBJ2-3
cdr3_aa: CASSTSGMTDTQYF
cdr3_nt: TGTGCCAGCAGCACTAGCGGGATGACAGATACGCAGTATTTT

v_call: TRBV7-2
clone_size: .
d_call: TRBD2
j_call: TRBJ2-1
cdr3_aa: CASSLTLLAGEGNEQFF
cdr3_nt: TGTGCCAGCAGCTTAACCTTACTAGCGGGAGAAGGCAATGAGCAGTTCTTC

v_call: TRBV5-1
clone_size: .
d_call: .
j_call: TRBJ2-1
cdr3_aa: CASSPQVSSSYNEQFF
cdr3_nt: TGCGCCAGCAGCCCACAGGTGTCTTCCTCCTACAATGAGCAGTTCTTC

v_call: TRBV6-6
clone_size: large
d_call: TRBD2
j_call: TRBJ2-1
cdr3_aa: CASSYDGTSDYNEQFF
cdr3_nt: TGTGCCAGCAGTTACGATGGGACTAGCGATTACAATGAGCAGTTCTTC

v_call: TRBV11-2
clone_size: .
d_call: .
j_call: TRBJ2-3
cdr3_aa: CASSLFGSGADTQYF
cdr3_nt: TGTGCCAGCAGCTTATTCGGTTCCGGGGCAGATACGCAGTATTTT

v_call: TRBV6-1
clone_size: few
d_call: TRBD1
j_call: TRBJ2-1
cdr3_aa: CASSLTGDPYNEQFF
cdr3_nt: TGTGCCAGCAGTCTGACAGGGGATCCCTACAATGAGCAGTTCTTC

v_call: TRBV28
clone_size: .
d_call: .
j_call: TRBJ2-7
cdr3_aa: CASSVRDGYYEQYF
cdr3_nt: TGTGCCAGCAGTGTCCGGGACGGTTACTACGAGCAGTACTTC

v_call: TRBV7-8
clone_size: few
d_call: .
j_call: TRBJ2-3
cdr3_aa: CASSTQSPPEDTQYF
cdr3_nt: TGTGCCAGCAGCACTCAAAGCCCCCCCGAGGATACGCAGTATTTT

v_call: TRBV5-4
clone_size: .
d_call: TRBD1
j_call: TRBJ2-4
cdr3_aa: CASSLGQGENIQYF
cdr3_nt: TGTGCCAGCAGCTTGGGGCAGGGGGAAAACATTCAGTACTTC

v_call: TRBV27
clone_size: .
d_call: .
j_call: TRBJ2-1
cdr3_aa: CASSFWSGGEQFF
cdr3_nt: TGTGCCAGCAGTTTTTGGAGCGGCGGTGAGCAGTTCTTC

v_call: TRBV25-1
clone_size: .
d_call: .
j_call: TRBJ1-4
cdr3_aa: CASSEYDRDMEEKLFF
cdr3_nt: TGTGCCAGCAGTGAATATGATAGGGACATGGAAGAAAAACTGTTTTTT

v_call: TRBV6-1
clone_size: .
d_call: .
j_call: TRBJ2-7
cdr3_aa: CASSEAEAWWQYF
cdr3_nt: TGTGCCAGCAGTGAAGCGGAGGCCTGGTGGCAGTACTTC

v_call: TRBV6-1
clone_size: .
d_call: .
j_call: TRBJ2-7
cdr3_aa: CASTAEAGGSYEQYF
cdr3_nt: TGTGCCAGCACCGCCGAGGCAGGCGGCTCCTACGAGCAGTACTTC

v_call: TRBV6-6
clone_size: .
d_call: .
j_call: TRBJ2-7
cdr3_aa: CASSYGPFLEQYF
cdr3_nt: TGTGCCAGCAGTTACGGCCCCTTTTTGGAGCAGTACTTC

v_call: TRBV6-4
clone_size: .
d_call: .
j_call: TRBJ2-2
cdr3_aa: CASSDSGTGELFF
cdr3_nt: TGTGCCAGCAGTGACTCGGGCACCGGGGAGCTGTTTTTT

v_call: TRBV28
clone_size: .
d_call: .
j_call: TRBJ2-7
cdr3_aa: CASSPTLKDSLSYEQYF
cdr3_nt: TGTGCCAGCAGTCCCACCCTCAAGGACTCCCTCTCGTACGAGCAGTACTTC

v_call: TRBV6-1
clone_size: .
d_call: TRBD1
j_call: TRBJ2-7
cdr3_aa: CASRDRDPSSYEQYF
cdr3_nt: TGTGCCAGCAGGGACAGGGATCCCTCGTCCTACGAGCAGTACTTC

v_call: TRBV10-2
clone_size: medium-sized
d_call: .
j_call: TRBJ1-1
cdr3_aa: CASSEEGGTWTEAFF
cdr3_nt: TGCGCCAGCAGTGAGGAGGGAGGGACATGGACTGAAGCTTTCTTT

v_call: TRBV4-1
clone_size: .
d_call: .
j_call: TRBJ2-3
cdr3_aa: CASSQVRADTQYF
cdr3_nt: TGCGCCAGCAGCCAAGTCAGGGCAGATACGCAGTATTTT

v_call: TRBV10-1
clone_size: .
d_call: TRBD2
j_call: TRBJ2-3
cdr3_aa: CASSETSGSSDTQYF
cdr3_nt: TGCGCCAGCAGTGAGACTAGCGGGAGCTCAGATACGCAGTATTTT

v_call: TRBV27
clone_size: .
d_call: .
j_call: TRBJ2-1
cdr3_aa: CASRVGYNEQFF
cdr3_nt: TGTGCCAGCAGAGTAGGATACAATGAGCAGTTCTTC

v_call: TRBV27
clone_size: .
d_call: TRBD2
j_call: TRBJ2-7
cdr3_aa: CASSGASGKDEQYF
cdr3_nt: TGTGCCAGCAGTGGGGCTAGCGGGAAGGACGAGCAGTACTTC

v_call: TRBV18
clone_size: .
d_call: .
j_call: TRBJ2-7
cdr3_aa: CASSSPTEGLGAYEQYF
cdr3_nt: TGTGCCAGCTCATCACCCACTGAGGGTCTAGGGGCGTACGAGCAGTACTTC